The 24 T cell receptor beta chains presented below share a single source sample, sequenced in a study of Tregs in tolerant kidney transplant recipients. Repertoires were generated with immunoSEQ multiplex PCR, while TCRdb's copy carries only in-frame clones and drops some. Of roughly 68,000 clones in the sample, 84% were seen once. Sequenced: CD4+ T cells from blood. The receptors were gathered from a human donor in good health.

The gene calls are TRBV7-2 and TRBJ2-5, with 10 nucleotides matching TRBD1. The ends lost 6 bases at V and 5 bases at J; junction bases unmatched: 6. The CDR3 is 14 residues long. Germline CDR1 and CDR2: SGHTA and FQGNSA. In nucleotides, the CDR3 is TGTGCCAGCAGACGGGACAGGGGCATGGAGACCCAGTACTTC. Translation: CASRRDRGMETQYF.

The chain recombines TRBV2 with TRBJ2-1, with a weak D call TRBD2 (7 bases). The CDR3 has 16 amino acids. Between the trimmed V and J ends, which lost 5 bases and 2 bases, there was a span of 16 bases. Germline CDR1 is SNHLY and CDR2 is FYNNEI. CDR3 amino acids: CASSPRRGGTYNEQFF. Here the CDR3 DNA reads TGTGCCAGCAGTCCTAGGAGGGGGGGCACCTACAATGAGCAGTTCTTC.

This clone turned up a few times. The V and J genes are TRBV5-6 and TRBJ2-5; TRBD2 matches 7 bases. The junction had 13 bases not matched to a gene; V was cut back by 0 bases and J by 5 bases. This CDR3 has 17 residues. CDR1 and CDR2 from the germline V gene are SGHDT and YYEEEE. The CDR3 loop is CASSLDSGPALVETQYF. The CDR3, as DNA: TGTGCCAGCAGCTTGGATAGCGGGCCGGCCCTGGTGGAGACCCAGTACTTC.

The CDR3 reads CASSLNSGNTIYF. CDR3 nucleotides: TGTGCCAGCAGCTTAAATTCTGGAAACACCATATATTTT. This chain uses TRBV7-3 with TRBJ1-3; D gene uncertain. The V and J ends lost 1 base and 1 base respectively, with 2 bases between them. This CDR3 has 13 residues. Germline assignment: CDR1 SGHTA and CDR2 FQGTGA.

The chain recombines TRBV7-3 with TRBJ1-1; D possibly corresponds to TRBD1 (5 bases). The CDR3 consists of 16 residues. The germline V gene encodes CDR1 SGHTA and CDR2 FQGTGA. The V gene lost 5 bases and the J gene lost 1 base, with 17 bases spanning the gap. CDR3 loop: CASSRTGRPPNTEAFF. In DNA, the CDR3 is TGTGCCAGCAGCCGAACGGGACGGCCCCCGAACACTGAAGCTTTCTTT.

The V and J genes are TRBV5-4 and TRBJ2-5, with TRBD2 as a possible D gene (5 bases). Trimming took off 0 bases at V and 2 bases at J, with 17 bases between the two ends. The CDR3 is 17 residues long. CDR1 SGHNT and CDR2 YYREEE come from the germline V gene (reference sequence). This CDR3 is CASSLGPGPGRQETQYF. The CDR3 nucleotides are TGTGCCAGCAGCTTGGGACCCGGGCCGGGAAGGCAAGAGACCCAGTACTTC.

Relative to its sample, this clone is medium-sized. CDR3 residues: CASSLDMGNQPQHF. The CDR3 bases are TGTGCCAGCAGTCTCGACATGGGCAATCAGCCCCAGCATTTT. V and J are TRBV4-2 and TRBJ1-5; D is unclear. The V end lost 6 bases, the J end lost 2 bases, and 11 bases lay between the germline ends. This CDR3 is built from 14 residues. The germline CDR1 and CDR2 sequences are LGHNA and YNFKEQ.

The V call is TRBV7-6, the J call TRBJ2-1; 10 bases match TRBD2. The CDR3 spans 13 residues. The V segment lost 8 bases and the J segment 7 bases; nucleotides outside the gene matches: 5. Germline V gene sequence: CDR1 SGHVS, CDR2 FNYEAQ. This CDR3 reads CASRLAGGNEQFF. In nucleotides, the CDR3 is TGTGCCAGCCGGTTAGCGGGAGGTAATGAGCAGTTCTTC. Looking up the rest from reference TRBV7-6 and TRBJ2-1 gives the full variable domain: GAGVSQSPRYKVTKRGQDVALRCDPISGHVSLYWYRQALGQGPEFLTYFNYEAQQDKSGLPNDRFSAERPEGSISTLTIQRTEQRDSAMYRCASRLAGGNEQFFGPGTRLTVL.

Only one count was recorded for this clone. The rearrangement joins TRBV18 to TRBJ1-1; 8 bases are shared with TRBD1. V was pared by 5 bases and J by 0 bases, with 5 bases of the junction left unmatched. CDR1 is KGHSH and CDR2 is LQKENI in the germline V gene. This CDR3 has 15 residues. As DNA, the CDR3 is TGTGCCAGCTCAGCATTGGACAGGGTGAACACTGAAGCTTTCTTT. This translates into CASSALDRVNTEAFF.

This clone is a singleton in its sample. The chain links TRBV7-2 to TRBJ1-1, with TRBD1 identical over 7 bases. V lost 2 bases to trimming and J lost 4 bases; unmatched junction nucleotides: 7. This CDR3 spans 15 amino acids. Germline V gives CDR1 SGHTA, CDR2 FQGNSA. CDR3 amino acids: CASSLSGTALTEAFF. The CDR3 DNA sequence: TGTGCCAGCAGCTTATCCGGGACAGCACTCACTGAAGCTTTCTTT.

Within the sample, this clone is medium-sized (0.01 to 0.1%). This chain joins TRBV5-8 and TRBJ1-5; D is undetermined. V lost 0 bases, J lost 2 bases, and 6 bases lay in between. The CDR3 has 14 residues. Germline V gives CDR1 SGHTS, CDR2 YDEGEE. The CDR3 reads CASSLASGNQPQHF. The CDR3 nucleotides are TGTGCCAGCAGCTTGGCGAGTGGCAATCAGCCCCAGCATTTT.

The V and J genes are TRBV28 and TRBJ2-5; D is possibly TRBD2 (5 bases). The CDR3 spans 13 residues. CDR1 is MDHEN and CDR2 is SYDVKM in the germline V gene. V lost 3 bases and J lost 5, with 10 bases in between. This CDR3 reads CASSLGALETQYF. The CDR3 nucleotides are TGTGCCAGCAGTTTGGGAGCGTTGGAGACCCAGTACTTC.

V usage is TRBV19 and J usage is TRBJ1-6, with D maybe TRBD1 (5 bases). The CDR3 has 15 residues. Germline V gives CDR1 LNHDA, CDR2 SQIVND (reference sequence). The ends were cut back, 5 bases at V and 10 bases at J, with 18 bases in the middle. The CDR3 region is CASSLRGGGRSPLHF. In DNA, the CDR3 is TGTGCCAGTAGTCTTCGAGGTGGGGGGAGGTCACCCCTCCACTTT. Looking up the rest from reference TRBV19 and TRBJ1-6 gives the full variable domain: DGGITQSPKYLFRKEGQNVTLSCEQNLNHDAMYWYRQDPGQGLRLIYYSQIVNDFQKGDIAEGYSVSREKKESFPLTVTSAQKNPTAFYLCASSLRGGGRSPLHFGNGTRLTVT.

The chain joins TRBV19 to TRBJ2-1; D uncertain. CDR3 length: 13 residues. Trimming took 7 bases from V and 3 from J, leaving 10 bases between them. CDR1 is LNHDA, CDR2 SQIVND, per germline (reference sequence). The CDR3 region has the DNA TGTGCCAGTACCTCGACCCTCTACAATGAGCAGTTCTTC. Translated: CASTSTLYNEQFF. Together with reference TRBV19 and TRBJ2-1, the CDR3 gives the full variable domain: DGGITQSPKYLFRKEGQNVTLSCEQNLNHDAMYWYRQDPGQGLRLIYYSQIVNDFQKGDIAEGYSVSREKKESFPLTVTSAQKNPTAFYLCASTSTLYNEQFFGPGTRLTVL.

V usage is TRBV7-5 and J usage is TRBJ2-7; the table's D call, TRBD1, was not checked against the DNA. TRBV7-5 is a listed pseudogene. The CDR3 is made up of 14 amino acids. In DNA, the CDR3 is TGTGCCAGAAGCCCCCTGGGACAGGGTTCCGAGCAGTACTTC. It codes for CARSPLGQGSEQYF.

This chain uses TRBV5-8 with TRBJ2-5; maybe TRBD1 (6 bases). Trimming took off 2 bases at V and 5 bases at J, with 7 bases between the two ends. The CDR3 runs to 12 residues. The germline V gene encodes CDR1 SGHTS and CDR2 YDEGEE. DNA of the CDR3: TGTGCCAGCAGCTTCGACAGGGAGACCCAGTACTTC. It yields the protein CASSFDRETQYF.

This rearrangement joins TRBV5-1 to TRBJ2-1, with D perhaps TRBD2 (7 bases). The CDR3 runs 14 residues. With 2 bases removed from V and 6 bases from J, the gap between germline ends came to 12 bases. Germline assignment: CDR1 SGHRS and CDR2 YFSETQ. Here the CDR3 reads CASSLQGGRNEQFF. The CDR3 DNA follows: TGCGCCAGCAGCTTACAGGGAGGGCGCAATGAGCAGTTCTTC.

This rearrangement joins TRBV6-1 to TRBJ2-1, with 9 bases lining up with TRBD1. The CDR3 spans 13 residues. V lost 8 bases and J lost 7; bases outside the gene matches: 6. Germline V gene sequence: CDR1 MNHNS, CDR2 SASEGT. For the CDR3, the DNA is TGTGCCAGCGACAGGGGGATAGAGAATGAGCAGTTCTTC. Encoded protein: CASDRGIENEQFF.

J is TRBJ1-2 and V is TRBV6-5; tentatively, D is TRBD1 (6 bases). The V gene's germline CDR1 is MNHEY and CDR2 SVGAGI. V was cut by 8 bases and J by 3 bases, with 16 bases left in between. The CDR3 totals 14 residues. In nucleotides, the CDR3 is TGTGCCAGCGGCGAGGGGGGGGCGGACTATGGCTACACCTTC. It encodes CASGEGGADYGYTF.

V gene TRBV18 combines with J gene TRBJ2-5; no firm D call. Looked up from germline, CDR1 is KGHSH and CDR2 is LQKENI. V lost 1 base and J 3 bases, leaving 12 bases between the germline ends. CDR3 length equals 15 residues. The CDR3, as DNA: TGTGCCAGCTCACCACAAAAGGGTTTGGAAGAGACCCAGTACTTC. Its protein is CASSPQKGLEETQYF.

CDR3 nucleotide sequence: TGTGCCAGCAGTTTCGTGTCCCCCGGCCCAGATACGCAGTATTTT. Amino acid sequence: CASSFVSPGPDTQYF. The genes are TRBV6-6 and TRBJ2-3; no clear D gene. V dropped 4 bases and J dropped 4 bases, with 15 bases sitting between them. The germline V gene encodes CDR1 MNHNY and CDR2 SVGAGI (reference sequence). This CDR3 has 15 amino acids.

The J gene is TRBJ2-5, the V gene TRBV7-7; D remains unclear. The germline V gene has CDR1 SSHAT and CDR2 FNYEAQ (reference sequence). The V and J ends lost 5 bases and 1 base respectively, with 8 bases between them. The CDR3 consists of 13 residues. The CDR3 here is CASSASSQETQYF. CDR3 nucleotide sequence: TGTGCCAGCAGCGCCTCCTCCCAAGAGACCCAGTACTTC.

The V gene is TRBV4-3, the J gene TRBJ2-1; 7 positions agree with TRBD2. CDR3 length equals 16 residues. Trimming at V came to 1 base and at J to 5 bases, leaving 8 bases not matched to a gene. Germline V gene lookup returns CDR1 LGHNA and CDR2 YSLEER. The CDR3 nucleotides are TGCGCCAGCAGCCAAGTCGAGGGAGGGTGGAACAATGAGCAGTTCTTC. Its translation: CASSQVEGGWNNEQFF.

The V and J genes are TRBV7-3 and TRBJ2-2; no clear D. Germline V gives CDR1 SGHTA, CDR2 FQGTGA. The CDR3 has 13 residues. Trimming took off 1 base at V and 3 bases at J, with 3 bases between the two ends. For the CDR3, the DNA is TGTGCCAGCAGCTTAAGTTACACCGGGGAGCTGTTTTTT. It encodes CASSLSYTGELFF.